A selection of T cell receptor beta chains follows, all from one sample in a study of blood T cell repertoires in COVID-19. The protocol was immunoSEQ multiplex PCR, while the TCRdb copy is restricted to in-frame clones and leaves out a portion. Among 210,000 or so clones, 70% to 90% were seen once, and the ten largest hold under 14%. The sample comprised PBMCs or T cells enriched from blood (not recorded which). These receptors originate from a man aged 25 to 45 who had recovered from COVID-19. Both conserved end residues are part of each CDR3. The order of the fields is D gene, V gene, CDR3 length, CDR3 protein. D genes are given only for firm matches.

>TRBD1|TRBV24-1|15
CATSDLGTGTYEQYF
>NA|TRBV15|11
CATSRYNEQFF
>NA|TRBV6-1|17
CASSGRVVGVLNYGYTF
>NA|TRBV27|17
CASSFRARAAPNEKLFF
>NA|TRBV27|14
CASSAPGLQETQYF
>NA|TRBV19|14
CASSISRKRETQYF
>NA|TRBV7-3|13
CASSFTEGETQYF
>NA|TRBV5-6|13
CASSPGRGYGYTF
>TRBD2|TRBV11-2|14
CASRSGAGGETQYF
>NA|TRBV19|14
CASRIGQLSQPQHF
>TRBD1|TRBV4-3|16
CASSQASTGDHTEAFF
>NA|TRBV25-1|12
CASRRVNTEAFF
>TRBD1|TRBV9|17
CASSVVPTGGYNSPLHF
>NA|TRBV6-2/TRBV6-3|15
CASSFPGTTGNTIYF
>NA|TRBV9|13
CASSADFRVGYTF
>NA|TRBV20-1|11
CSARITRSQYF
>TRBD1|TRBV4-2|17
CASSHPGQMLWNTEAFF
>TRBD1|TRBV5-1|16
CASGPGTGGLTYEQYF
>NA|TRBV21-1|16
CASSKGQRDCLLEQYF
>NA|TRBV27|14
CASSLKQGSYGYTF
>NA|TRBV5-1|16
CASSPTVSGTGYEQYF
>NA|TRBV18|14
CASSPNRDAQGYTF
>NA|TRBV7-3|15
CASSSPSGVSNEQFF
>NA|TRBV6-6|14
CASSYGQHNYGYTF
>NA|TRBV4-2|17
CASSQELAGGGAQPQHF
>NA|TRBV7-8|15
CASSRPAQANEKLFF
>NA|TRBV2|13
CASCTGLSSPLHF
>NA|TRBV5-1|13
CASSGPLGNTIYF
>TRBD1|TRBV9|16
CASSPRDRVWDTEAFF
>TRBD1|TRBV11-2|16
CASSFTQGSSYNEQFF
>TRBD1|TRBV7-8|15
CASSPWTGVNEKLFF
>NA|TRBV7-2|16
CASSLGTALSGNTIYF
>NA|TRBV6-2/TRBV6-3|16
CASSSREGSSNQPQHF
>TRBD2|TRBV3-1/TRBV3-2|19
CASSQRRAGGVPGVNEQFF
>TRBD1|TRBV5-4|14
CASSPGQRNEKLFF
>NA|TRBV19|15
CASSLRTETNYGYTF
>NA|TRBV30|11
CACGGGETQYF
>NA|TRBV27|16
CASSPHLSVGVWEQFF
>TRBD1|TRBV7-2|14
CASSLGDRVQPQHF
>TRBD2|TRBV7-9|15
CASSVAGPNTGELFF
>TRBD2|TRBV11-1|15
CASSPTSGGAYEQYF
>TRBD1|TRBV10-3|15
CAISVGTGVYNEQFF
>NA|TRBV4-1|15
CASSHAEGGSYEQYF
>NA|TRBV11-3|13
CASSLDQTGELFF
>TRBD2|TRBV18|15
CASSPGLAEPAWQYF
>TRBD1|TRBV30|15
CAWSAGTGGGYGYTF
>TRBD1|TRBV29-1|15
CSGRTGSATNEKLFF